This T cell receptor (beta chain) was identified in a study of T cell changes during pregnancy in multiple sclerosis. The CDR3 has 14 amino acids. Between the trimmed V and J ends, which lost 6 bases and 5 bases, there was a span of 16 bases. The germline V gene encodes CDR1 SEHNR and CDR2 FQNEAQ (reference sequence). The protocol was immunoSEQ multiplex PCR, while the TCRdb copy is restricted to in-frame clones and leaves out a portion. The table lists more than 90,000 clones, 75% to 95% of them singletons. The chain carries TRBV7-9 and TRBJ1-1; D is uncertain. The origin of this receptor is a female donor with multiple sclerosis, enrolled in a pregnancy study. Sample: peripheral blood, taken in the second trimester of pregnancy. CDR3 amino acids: CASSESSGRTEAFF. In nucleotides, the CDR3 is TGTGCCAGCAGTGAATCATCGGGGAGGACTGAAGCTTTCTTT.